The T cell receptor (beta chain) described here comes from a study of blood T cells in healthy people across ages. A sample-barcoded 5' primer and a J-beta primer mix were used in a second PCR of about 7 to 11 cycles. TCRdb re-called the 5' RACE reads through MiXCR, storing one row per CDR3 protein. The sample carries 590,000 or so distinct CDR3 sequences, approximately 30% recorded once. This clonotype was recorded many times. Its specificity is unknown. Every donor provided around 10 milliliters of peripheral blood. Findings and limits, study-wide: Unsorted PBMCs prevented conclusive naive versus antigen-experienced comparison.

The J segment lost 8 bases and the V segment lost 3 bases, leaving 12 bases of the junction unmatched. Germline lookup yields CDR1 SGHTA and CDR2 FQGNSA. There are 16 residues in the CDR3. The sequence came from a woman of 80 years or more in good health. V gene TRBV7-2 combines with J gene TRBJ2-3, with 9 bases that match TRBD1. Material for sequencing was blood. CDR3 region: CASSFQTGGMIGTQYF. The DNA for the CDR3 is TGTGCCAGCAGCTTCCAGACAGGGGGTATGATAGGTACGCAGTATTTT.